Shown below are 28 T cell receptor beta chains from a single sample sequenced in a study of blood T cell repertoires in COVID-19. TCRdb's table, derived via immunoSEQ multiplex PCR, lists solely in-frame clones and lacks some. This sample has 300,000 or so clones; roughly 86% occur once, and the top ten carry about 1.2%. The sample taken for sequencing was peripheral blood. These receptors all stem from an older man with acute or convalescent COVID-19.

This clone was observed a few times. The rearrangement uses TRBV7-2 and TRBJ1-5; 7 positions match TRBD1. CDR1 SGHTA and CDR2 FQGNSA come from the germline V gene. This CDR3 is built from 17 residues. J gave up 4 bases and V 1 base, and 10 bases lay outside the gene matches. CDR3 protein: CASSLGFLDRPNQPQHF. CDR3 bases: TGTGCCAGCAGCTTAGGTTTTTTGGACAGGCCGAATCAGCCCCAGCATTTT.

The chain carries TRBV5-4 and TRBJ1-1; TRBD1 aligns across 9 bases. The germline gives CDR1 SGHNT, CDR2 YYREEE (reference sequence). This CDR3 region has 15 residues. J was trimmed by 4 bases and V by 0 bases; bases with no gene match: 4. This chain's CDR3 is CASSLGGTGRTEAFF. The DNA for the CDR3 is TGTGCCAGCAGCTTGGGTGGGACAGGGCGCACTGAAGCTTTCTTT. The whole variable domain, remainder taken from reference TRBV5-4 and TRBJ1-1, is ETGVTQSPTHLIKTRGQQVTLRCSSQSGHNTVSWYQQALGQGPQFIFQYYREEENGRGNFPPRFSGLQFPNYSSELNVNALELDDSALYLCASSLGGTGRTEAFFGQGTRLTVV.

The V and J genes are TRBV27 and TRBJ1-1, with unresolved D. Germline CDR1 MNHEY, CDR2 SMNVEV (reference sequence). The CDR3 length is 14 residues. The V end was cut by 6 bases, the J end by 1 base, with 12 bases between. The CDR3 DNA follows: TGTGCCAGCAGACCTCTAAGCGGGAACACTGAAGCTTTCTTT. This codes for CASRPLSGNTEAFF.

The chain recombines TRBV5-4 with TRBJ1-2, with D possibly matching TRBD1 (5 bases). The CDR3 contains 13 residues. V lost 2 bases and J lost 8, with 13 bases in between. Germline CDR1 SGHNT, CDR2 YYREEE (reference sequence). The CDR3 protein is CASSFLGGSGYTF. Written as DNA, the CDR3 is TGTGCCAGCAGCTTTCTGGGGGGGTCAGGCTACACCTTC.

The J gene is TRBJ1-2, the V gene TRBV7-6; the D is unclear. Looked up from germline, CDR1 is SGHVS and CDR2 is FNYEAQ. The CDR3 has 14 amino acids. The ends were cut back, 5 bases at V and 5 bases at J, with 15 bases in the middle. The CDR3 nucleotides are TGTGCCAGCAGCCCTCCGGGGAGTTGGTATGGCTACACCTTC. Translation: CASSPPGSWYGYTF.

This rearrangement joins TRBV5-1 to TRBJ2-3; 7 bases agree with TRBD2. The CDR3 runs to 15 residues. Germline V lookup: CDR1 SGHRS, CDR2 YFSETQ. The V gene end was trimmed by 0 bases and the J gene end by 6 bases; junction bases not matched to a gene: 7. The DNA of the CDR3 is TGCGCCAGCAGCTTGGGGGCGGGAGTCGTGGATACGCAGTATTTT. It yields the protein CASSLGAGVVDTQYF.

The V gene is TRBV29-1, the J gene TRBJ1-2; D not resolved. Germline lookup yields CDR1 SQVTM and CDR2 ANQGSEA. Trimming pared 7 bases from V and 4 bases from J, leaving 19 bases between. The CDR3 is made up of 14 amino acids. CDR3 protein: CSDMGRIFGYGYTF. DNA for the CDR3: TGCAGCGACATGGGCAGAATATTTGGCTATGGCTACACCTTC.

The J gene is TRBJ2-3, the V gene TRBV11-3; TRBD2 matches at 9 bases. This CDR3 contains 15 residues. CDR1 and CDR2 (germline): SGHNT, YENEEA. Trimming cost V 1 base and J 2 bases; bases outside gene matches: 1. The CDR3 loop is CASSLGTSATDTQYF. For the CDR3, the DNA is TGTGCCAGCAGCTTAGGGACTAGCGCCACAGATACGCAGTATTTT.

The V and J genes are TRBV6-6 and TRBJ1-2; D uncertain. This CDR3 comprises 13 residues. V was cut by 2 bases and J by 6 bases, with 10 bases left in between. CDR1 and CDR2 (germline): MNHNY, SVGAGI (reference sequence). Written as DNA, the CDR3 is TGTGCCAGCAGTTACACCAACAAGAATGGCTACACCTTC. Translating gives CASSYTNKNGYTF.

CDR3 sequence: CATSAVNSYEQYF. The CDR3 DNA is TGTGCCACCAGTGCCGTTAATAGCTACGAGCAGTACTTC. The V gene is TRBV24-1, the J gene TRBJ2-7; D remains ambiguous. Per germline, CDR1 KGHDR and CDR2 SFDVKD. The CDR3 length is 13 residues. Trimming left V 5 bases short and J 3 bases short, with 10 bases between.

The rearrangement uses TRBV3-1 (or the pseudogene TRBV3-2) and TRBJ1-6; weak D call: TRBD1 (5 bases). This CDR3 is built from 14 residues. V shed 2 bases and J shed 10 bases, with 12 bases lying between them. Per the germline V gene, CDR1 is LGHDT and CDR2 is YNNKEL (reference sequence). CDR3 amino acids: CASSQIQGNSPLHF. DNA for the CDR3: TGTGCCAGCAGCCAAATTCAGGGAAACTCACCCCTCCACTTT.

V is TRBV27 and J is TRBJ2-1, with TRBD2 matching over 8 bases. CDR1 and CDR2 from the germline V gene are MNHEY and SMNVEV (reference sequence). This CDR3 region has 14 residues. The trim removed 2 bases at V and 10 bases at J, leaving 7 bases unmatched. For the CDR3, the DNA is TGTGCCAGCAGTTTAGCCGGGGGGGCCTGGGAGCAGTTCTTC. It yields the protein CASSLAGGAWEQFF.

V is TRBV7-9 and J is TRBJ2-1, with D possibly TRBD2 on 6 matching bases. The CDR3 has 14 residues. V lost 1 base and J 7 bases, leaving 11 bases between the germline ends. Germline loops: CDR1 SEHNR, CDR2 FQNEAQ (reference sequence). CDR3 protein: CASSLVGSTNEQFF. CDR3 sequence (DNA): TGTGCCAGCAGCTTAGTCGGGAGTACAAATGAGCAGTTCTTC.

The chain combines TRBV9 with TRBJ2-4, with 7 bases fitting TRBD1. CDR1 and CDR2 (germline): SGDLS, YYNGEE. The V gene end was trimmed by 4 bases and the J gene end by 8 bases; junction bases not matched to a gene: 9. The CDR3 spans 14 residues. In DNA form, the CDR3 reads TGTGCCAGCAGCATTCAGGGGCAGGGGGACATTCAGTACTTC. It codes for CASSIQGQGDIQYF. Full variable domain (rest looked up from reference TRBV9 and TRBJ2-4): DSGVTQTPKHLITATGQRVTLRCSPRSGDLSVYWYQQSLDQGLQFLIQYYNGEERAKGNILERFSAQQFPDLHSELNLSSLELGDSALYFCASSIQGQGDIQYFGAGTRLSVL.

The CDR3 protein is CASRESSEQYF. The CDR3 nucleotides read TGTGCCAGCAGGGAATCTTCCGAGCAGTACTTC. J is TRBJ2-7 and V is TRBV2; D gene uncertain. V lost 6 bases to trimming and J lost 6 bases, with 9 bases between them. CDR3 size: 11 residues. CDR1 and CDR2 from the germline V gene are SNHLY and FYNNEI.

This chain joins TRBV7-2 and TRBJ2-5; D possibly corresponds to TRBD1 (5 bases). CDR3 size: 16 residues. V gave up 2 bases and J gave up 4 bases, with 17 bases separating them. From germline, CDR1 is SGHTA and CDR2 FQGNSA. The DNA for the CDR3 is TGTGCCAGCAGCTTATTCCAAGGACATGGTGGAGAGACCCAGTACTTC. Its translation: CASSLFQGHGGETQYF. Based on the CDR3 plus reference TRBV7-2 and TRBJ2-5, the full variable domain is GAGVSQSPSNKVTEKGKDVELRCDPISGHTALYWYRQSLGQGLEFLIYFQGNSAPDKSGLPSDRFSAERTGGSVSTLTIQRTQQEDSAVYLCASSLFQGHGGETQYFGPGTRLLVL.

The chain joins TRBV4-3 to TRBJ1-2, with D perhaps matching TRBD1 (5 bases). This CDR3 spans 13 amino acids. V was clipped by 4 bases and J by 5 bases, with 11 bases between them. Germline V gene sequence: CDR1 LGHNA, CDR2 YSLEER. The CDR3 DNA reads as TGCGCCAGCAGCCTCGGCAGGGAATATGGCTACACCTTC. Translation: CASSLGREYGYTF.

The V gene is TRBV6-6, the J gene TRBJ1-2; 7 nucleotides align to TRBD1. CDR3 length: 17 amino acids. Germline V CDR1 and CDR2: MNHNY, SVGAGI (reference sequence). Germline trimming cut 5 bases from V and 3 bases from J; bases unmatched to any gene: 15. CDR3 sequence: CASSQAQGLVVDYGYTF. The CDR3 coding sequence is TGTGCCAGCAGTCAGGCACAGGGGCTGGTGGTGGACTATGGCTACACCTTC.

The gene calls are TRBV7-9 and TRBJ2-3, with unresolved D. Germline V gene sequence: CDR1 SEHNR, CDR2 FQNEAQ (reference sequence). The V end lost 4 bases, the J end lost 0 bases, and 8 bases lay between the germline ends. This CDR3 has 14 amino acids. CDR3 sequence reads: CASSSSTSTDTQYF. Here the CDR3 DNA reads TGTGCCAGCAGCTCCTCTACGAGCACAGATACGCAGTATTTT.

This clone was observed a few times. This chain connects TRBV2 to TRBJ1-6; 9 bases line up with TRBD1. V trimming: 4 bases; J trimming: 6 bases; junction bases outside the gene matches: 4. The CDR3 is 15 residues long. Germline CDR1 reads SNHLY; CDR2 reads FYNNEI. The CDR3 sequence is CASSGRQGGNSPLHF. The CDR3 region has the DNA TGTGCCAGCAGTGGGCGACAGGGGGGTAATTCACCCCTCCACTTT.

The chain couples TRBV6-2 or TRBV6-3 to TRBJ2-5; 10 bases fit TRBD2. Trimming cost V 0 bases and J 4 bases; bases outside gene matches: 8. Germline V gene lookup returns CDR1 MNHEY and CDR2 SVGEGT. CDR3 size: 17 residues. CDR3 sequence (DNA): TGTGCCAGCAGTTACTCGGCTAGCGGGAGTACCCGAGAGACCCAGTACTTC. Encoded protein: CASSYSASGSTRETQYF.

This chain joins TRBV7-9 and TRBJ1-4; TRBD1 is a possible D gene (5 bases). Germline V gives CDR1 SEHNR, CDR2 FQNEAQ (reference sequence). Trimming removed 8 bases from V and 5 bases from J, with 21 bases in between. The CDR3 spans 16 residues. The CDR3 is CASVTDGGRWNEKLFF. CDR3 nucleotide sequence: TGTGCCAGCGTAACCGACGGGGGACGATGGAATGAAAAACTGTTTTTT.

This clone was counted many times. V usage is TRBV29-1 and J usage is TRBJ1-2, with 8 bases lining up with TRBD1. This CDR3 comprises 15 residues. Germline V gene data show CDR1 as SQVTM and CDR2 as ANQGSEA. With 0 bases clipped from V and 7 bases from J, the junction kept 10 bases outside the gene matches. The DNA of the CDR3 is TGCAGCGTTGAAGATCGGTCTCAGGGGGCCCGTGGCTACACCTTC. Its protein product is CSVEDRSQGARGYTF.

The CDR3 DNA follows: TGTGCCAGCAGTGAAACAGGGGACCGCCGAAACACCATATATTTT. Translated: CASSETGDRRNTIYF. The gene calls are TRBV25-1 and TRBJ1-3; TRBD1 matches 7 bases. Germline CDR1 is MGHDK and CDR2 is SYGVNS. The CDR3 spans 15 residues. V gave up 2 bases and J gave up 5 bases; unmatched junction bases: 6.

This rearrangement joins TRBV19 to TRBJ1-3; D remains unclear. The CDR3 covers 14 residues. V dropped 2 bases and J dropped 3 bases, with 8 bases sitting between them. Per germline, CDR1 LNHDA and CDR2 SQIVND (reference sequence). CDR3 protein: CASSISGNGNTIYF. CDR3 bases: TGTGCCAGTAGTATATCGGGGAATGGAAACACCATATATTTT. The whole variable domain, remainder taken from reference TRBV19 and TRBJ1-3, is DGGITQSPKYLFRKEGQNVTLSCEQNLNHDAMYWYRQDPGQGLRLIYYSQIVNDFQKGDIAEGYSVSREKKESFPLTVTSAQKNPTAFYLCASSISGNGNTIYFGEGSWLTVV.

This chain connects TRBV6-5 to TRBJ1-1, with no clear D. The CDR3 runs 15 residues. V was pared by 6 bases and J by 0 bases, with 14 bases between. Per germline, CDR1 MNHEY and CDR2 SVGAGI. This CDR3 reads CASSDLQWVNTEAFF. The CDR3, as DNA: TGTGCCAGCAGCGACCTACAGTGGGTGAACACTGAAGCTTTCTTT.

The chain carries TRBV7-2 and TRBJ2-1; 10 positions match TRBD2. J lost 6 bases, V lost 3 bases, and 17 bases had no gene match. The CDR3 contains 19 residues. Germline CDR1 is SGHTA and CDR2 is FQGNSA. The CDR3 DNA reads TGTGCCAGCAGCTTCATCCCCTCAGGGCTAGCGGGAGTTTTCAATGAGCAGTTCTTC. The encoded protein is CASSFIPSGLAGVFNEQFF. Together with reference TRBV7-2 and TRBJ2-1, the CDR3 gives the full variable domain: GAGVSQSPSNKVTEKGKDVELRCDPISGHTALYWYRQSLGQGLEFLIYFQGNSAPDKSGLPSDRFSAERTGGSVSTLTIQRTQQEDSAVYLCASSFIPSGLAGVFNEQFFGPGTRLTVL.

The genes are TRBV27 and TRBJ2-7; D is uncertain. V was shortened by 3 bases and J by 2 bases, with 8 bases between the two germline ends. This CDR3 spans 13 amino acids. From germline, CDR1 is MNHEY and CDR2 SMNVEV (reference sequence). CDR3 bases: TGTGCCAGCAGTTTCCAGGCCCCCTACGAGCAGTACTTC. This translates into CASSFQAPYEQYF.